These 9 T cell receptor beta chains came from one sample sequenced in a study of blood T cell repertoires in COVID-19. Data came from immunoSEQ multiplex PCR; TCRdb stores just in-frame clones and leaves some out. The table has roughly 200,000 clones, about 88% seen once; the top ten hold approximately 5.6%. The sequenced sample consisted of peripheral blood. The receptors here all came from a woman aged 40 to 50 who had recovered from COVID-19.

The rearrangement joins TRBV11-3 to TRBJ2-1; 10 bases fit TRBD2. The germline CDR1 and CDR2 sequences are SGHNT and YENEEA. The CDR3 has 15 residues. The J segment lost 5 bases and the V segment lost 1 base, leaving 2 bases of the junction unmatched. This CDR3 reads CASSLGAGGNNEQFF. CDR3 nucleotides: TGTGCCAGCAGCTTAGGAGCGGGAGGGAACAATGAGCAGTTCTTC.

The chain joins TRBV19 to TRBJ1-1; unclear D gene. Germline values: CDR1 LNHDA, CDR2 SQIVND (reference sequence). The CDR3 runs to 16 residues. Trimming took off 5 bases at V and 3 bases at J, with 19 bases between the two ends. The CDR3 nucleotides read TGTGCCAGTAGTGCCCGGGTCCACCGTCGGGACACTGAAGCTTTCTTT. It encodes CASSARVHRRDTEAFF.

The CDR3 region has the DNA TGTGCCAGCAGCCCCCGCGGACAGGCATCCTACAATGAGCAGTTCTTC. It translates to CASSPRGQASYNEQFF. The chain couples TRBV7-7 to TRBJ2-1; 7 positions agree with TRBD1. CDR3 size: 16 residues. Trimming took 5 bases from V and 1 from J; bases not matched to a gene: 8. Germline CDR1 and CDR2: SSHAT and FNYEAQ (reference sequence).

The chain couples TRBV7-2 to TRBJ2-7; 7 bases fit TRBD2. The CDR3 runs to 14 residues. The germline gives CDR1 SGHTA, CDR2 FQGNSA. With V trimmed by 0 bases and J by 5 bases, 4 bases remained unmatched. The CDR3 DNA reads as TGTGCCAGCAGCTTAGCGGGAGGGCGCCACGAGCAGTACTTC. Protein: CASSLAGGRHEQYF.

The J gene is TRBJ1-5, the V gene TRBV4-1; a weak D match, TRBD1 (6 bases). Germline lookup yields CDR1 MGHRA and CDR2 YSYEKL. V was shortened by 0 bases and J by 0 bases, with 9 bases between the two germline ends. The CDR3 contains 16 residues. The CDR3 here is CASSQERGASNQPQHF. Here the CDR3 DNA reads TGCGCCAGCAGCCAAGAACGGGGGGCTAGCAATCAGCCCCAGCATTTT.

This clone was found once. This chain uses TRBV18 with TRBJ2-5; TRBD1 agrees at 12 bases. This CDR3 has 14 amino acids. V shed 8 bases, J shed 4 bases, and the junction held 5 bases outside the gene matches. The germline V gene encodes CDR1 KGHSH and CDR2 LQKENI. The DNA for the CDR3 is TGTGCCAGCCGAGGGACAGGGGGCTCAGAGACCCAGTACTTC. It is translated as CASRGTGGSETQYF. Variable domain in full (rest from reference TRBV18 and TRBJ2-5): NAGVMQNPRHLVRRRGQEARLRCSPMKGHSHVYWYRQLPEEGLKFMVYLQKENIIDESGMPKERFSAEFPKEGPSILRIQQVVRGDSAAYFCASRGTGGSETQYFGPGTRLLVL.

The chain recombines TRBV19 with TRBJ2-1; a weak D match, TRBD2 (6 bases). Germline V gives CDR1 LNHDA, CDR2 SQIVND (reference sequence). This CDR3 has 17 residues. Between the trimmed V and J ends, which lost 3 bases and 5 bases, there was a span of 20 bases. The CDR3 sequence is CASSIFAAGQGDNEQFF. In nucleotides, the CDR3 is TGTGCCAGTAGTATCTTTGCAGCGGGTCAGGGAGACAATGAGCAGTTCTTC. Complete variable domain (other parts from reference TRBV19 and TRBJ2-1): DGGITQSPKYLFRKEGQNVTLSCEQNLNHDAMYWYRQDPGQGLRLIYYSQIVNDFQKGDIAEGYSVSREKKESFPLTVTSAQKNPTAFYLCASSIFAAGQGDNEQFFGPGTRLTVL.

DNA of the CDR3: TGTGCCAGCAGTGAAGACCCGGGGGGGGAGCTGTTTTTT. It translates to CASSEDPGGELFF. This sequence joins TRBV2 and TRBJ2-2, with D possibly TRBD2 on 5 matching bases. Germline lookup yields CDR1 SNHLY and CDR2 FYNNEI. V lost 1 base and J lost 8, with 8 bases in between. The CDR3 contains 13 residues.

This chain joins TRBV5-1 and TRBJ1-1; 11 bases are a match to TRBD1. The germline gives CDR1 SGHRS, CDR2 YFSETQ. J was trimmed by 0 bases and V by 5 bases; bases with no gene match: 12. The CDR3 loop spans 18 amino acids. CDR3 in DNA: TGCGCCAGCAGTCAGTCCGGGACAGGGGGGTTCGTGAACACTGAAGCTTTCTTT. It encodes CASSQSGTGGFVNTEAFF.